The clone carrying this T cell receptor (beta chain) was seen more than once but under ten times. Antigen unknown. Healthy Caucasians were all of the donors. The CDR3 consists of 15 residues. Per germline, CDR1 ENHRY and CDR2 SYGVKD. Unmatched junction bases numbered 6, after V lost 6 bases and J lost 0 bases. This record comes from a study of identical twins. TCRdb used MiXCR to reprocess the 5' RACE reads, holding one entry per CDR3 protein. Among some 460,000 distinct CDR3 sequences listed, 14% were seen once. Points from the study as a whole: Memory repertoires lacked the insertion deficit that abundant cord blood beta clonotypes showed. Twins shared out-of-frame alpha sequences with excess low generation probability. The study based its conclusions on cross-sectional statistical analysis and did not follow the same donors.

The data also belong to a second study, concerning yellow fever vaccine responses in identical twins.

The sample consisted of CD4+ T cells sorted from blood. This chain uses TRBV10-3 with TRBJ2-3, with 7 bases identical to TRBD1. The TCR originated in a woman aged 18-29 years in good health. CDR3 loop: CAISRGQRSTDTQYF. CDR3 sequence (DNA): TGTGCCATCAGCCGGGGACAGCGAAGCACAGATACGCAGTATTTT.